These 19 T cell receptor beta chains came from one sample sequenced in a study of response to subunit inactivated influenza vaccine. TCRdb re-derived calls from the RT-PCR reads in MiXCR, one entry per CDR3 protein. Found here are around 750,000 distinct CDR3 sequences, approximately 22% of them singletons; the top ten hold 9.5% to 13%. The material sequenced was PBMCs from blood, taken more than 4 days after vaccination. The origin of the receptors is a man between 50 and 59 years old who received an inactivated influenza vaccine.

This clonotype was counted a few times. The rearrangement uses TRBV20-1 and TRBJ2-2; TRBD2 matches at 13 bases. This CDR3 has 15 amino acids. In germline, CDR1 is DFQATT, CDR2 SNEGSKA (reference sequence). Germline trimming cut 4 bases from V and 7 bases from J; bases unmatched to any gene: 6. This CDR3 reads CSAIRLAGGSGELFF. CDR3 coding DNA: TGCAGTGCTATAAGACTAGCGGGGGGTAGCGGGGAGCTGTTTTTT.

The chain employs TRBV7-2 and TRBJ2-1; D gene uncertain. The CDR3 contains 15 residues. CDR1 is SGHTA, CDR2 FQGNSA, per germline. Trimming stripped 2 bases from V and 4 bases from J, with 12 bases between. CDR3 region: CASSLSNSKYNEQFF. The CDR3, as DNA: TGTGCCAGCAGCTTATCGAACAGCAAGTACAATGAGCAGTTCTTC.

The J gene is TRBJ2-7, the V gene TRBV10-2; the match to TRBD1 covers 8 bases. V shed 6 bases, J shed 2 bases, and the junction held 6 bases outside the gene matches. Germline values: CDR1 WSHSY, CDR2 SAAADI. The CDR3 has 14 amino acids. The CDR3 nucleotides are TGCGCCAGCAGCTACGACAGGGGACCCTACGAGCAGTACTTC. Protein sequence: CASSYDRGPYEQYF.

This clonotype was detected ten times or more. The chain has TRBV5-1 and TRBJ2-1, with 8 bases fitting TRBD2. CDR1 is SGHRS and CDR2 is YFSETQ in the germline V gene. The CDR3 has 16 residues. Trimming cost V 0 bases and J 5 bases; bases outside gene matches: 7. CDR3 DNA sequence: TGCGCCAGCAGCTTGGGGCCGGGACTAGACCACAATGAGCAGTTCTTC. Its translation: CASSLGPGLDHNEQFF.

This clonotype was found a few times. V is TRBV9 and J is TRBJ2-1, with TRBD2 as a possible D gene (5 bases). Germline V gene data show CDR1 as SGDLS and CDR2 as YYNGEE. The CDR3 spans 16 residues. V was clipped by 4 bases and J by 7 bases, with 21 bases between them. The DNA of the CDR3 is TGTGCCAGCAGCCCCAGAGGACTGGGCCAATGGAATGAGCAGTTCTTC. Protein sequence: CASSPRGLGQWNEQFF.

This clonotype has more than one count but fewer than ten. V gene TRBV12-3 or TRBV12-4 combines with J gene TRBJ2-5, with TRBD2 matching 9 bases. Trimming at V came to 4 bases and at J to 5 bases, leaving 14 bases not matched to a gene. There are 17 residues in the CDR3. The CDR3 DNA follows: TGTGCCAGCAGTTCGATACATAGCGGGGGAGGGTTTGAGACCCAGTACTTC. Translation gives CASSSIHSGGGFETQYF.

This clonotype was counted only a few times. The chain employs TRBV29-1 and TRBJ2-1, with 8 nucleotides matching TRBD2. Trimming cost V 3 bases and J 3 bases; bases outside gene matches: 16. The CDR3 totals 18 residues. Germline V gene sequence: CDR1 SQVTM, CDR2 ANQGSEA. The CDR3 protein is CSVDSNQPGLGLYNEQFF. The DNA of the CDR3 is TGCAGCGTTGACTCCAATCAACCGGGACTAGGGCTCTACAATGAGCAGTTCTTC.

This clonotype has more than one count but fewer than ten. The chain carries TRBV6-1 and TRBJ1-4; D call uncertain. Germline V gene lookup returns CDR1 MNHNS and CDR2 SASEGT. The CDR3 runs to 13 residues. Trimming took 8 bases from V and 3 from J, leaving 10 bases between them. CDR3 in amino acids: CASRRGSNEKLFF. The CDR3 DNA reads as TGTGCCAGCCGACGGGGTTCTAATGAAAAACTGTTTTTT.

The chain recombines TRBV25-1 with TRBJ2-7; 10 nucleotides align to TRBD2. Germline V gene lookup returns CDR1 MGHDK and CDR2 SYGVNS. V lost 7 bases, J lost 3 bases, and 6 bases stayed unmatched. The CDR3 spans 14 residues. DNA of the CDR3: TGTGCCAGCATGAGAGCGGGAGGGTACTACGAGCAGTACTTC. Its protein product is CASMRAGGYYEQYF.

This clonotype appeared a few times. This rearrangement joins TRBV20-1 to TRBJ2-5; D gene uncertain. V lost 0 bases and J 4 bases, leaving 9 bases between the germline ends. Germline CDR1 is DFQATT and CDR2 is SNEGSKA (reference sequence). This CDR3 is built from 13 residues. The CDR3 DNA sequence: TGCAGTGCTAGAGATGCCAGACCAGAGACCCAGTACTTC. Residues: CSARDARPETQYF.

The V gene is TRBV3-1, the J gene TRBJ1-2; 7 bases align to TRBD1. The CDR3 sequence is 17 residues long. The junction had 8 bases not matched to a gene; V was cut back by 1 base and J by 0 bases. CDR1 and CDR2 (germline): LGHDT, YNNKEL (reference sequence). CDR3 nucleotides: TGTGCCAGCAGCCAAGCGACAGGGTTGTCAGCTAACTATGGCTACACCTTC. This encodes CASSQATGLSANYGYTF.

This sequence joins TRBV4-3 and TRBJ2-7, with no clear D. Germline CDR1 and CDR2: LGHNA and YSLEER. V gave up 0 bases and J gave up 2 bases, with 8 bases separating them. The CDR3 is 14 residues long. The CDR3 reads CASSQDIRAYEQYF. In DNA, the CDR3 is TGCGCCAGCAGCCAAGATATTAGGGCCTACGAGCAGTACTTC.

The chain carries TRBV7-2 and TRBJ2-7; D perhaps matches TRBD1 (6 bases). The germline V gene has CDR1 SGHTA and CDR2 FQGNSA. V gave up 1 base and J gave up 4 bases, with 14 bases separating them. The CDR3 has 15 residues. CDR3 coding DNA: TGTGCCAGCAGCTTAGACAGGGTACGGTTATACGAGCAGTACTTC. Its protein is CASSLDRVRLYEQYF.

This clonotype appeared many times. The chain carries TRBV5-5 and TRBJ2-5, with 9 bases aligning to TRBD2. V shed 3 bases, J shed 4 bases, and the junction held 7 bases outside the gene matches. CDR1 and CDR2 (germline): SGHKS, YYEKEE (reference sequence). CDR3 size: 15 residues. The CDR3 DNA follows: TGTGCCAGCAGCTGGGGAGCGGGGGGAGGAGAGACCCAGTACTTC. As protein: CASSWGAGGGETQYF.

The table lists this clonotype with a few counts. This chain uses TRBV20-1 with TRBJ2-1; 9 bases match TRBD2. In germline, CDR1 is DFQATT, CDR2 SNEGSKA (reference sequence). With 3 bases clipped from V and 7 bases from J, the junction kept 7 bases outside the gene matches. This CDR3 has 14 amino acids. CDR3 sequence: CSASSGGPRNEQFF. The CDR3 DNA sequence: TGCAGTGCTAGTAGCGGGGGTCCCCGGAATGAGCAGTTCTTC.

A few counts support this clonotype. The chain employs TRBV28 and TRBJ1-2; no definite D call. CDR3 length: 14 residues. V was trimmed by 5 bases and J by 8 bases, leaving 18 bases between them. Germline CDR1 is MDHEN and CDR2 is SYDVKM. The chain's CDR3 is CASSPTGLVTGYTF. In DNA, the CDR3 is TGTGCCAGCAGTCCGACGGGTTTGGTGACGGGCTACACCTTC.

This clonotype showed up just a few times. This rearrangement joins TRBV6-5 to TRBJ2-1, with unresolved D. Germline V gene sequence: CDR1 MNHEY, CDR2 SVGAGI. V gave up 2 bases and J gave up 7 bases, with 9 bases separating them. The CDR3 loop spans 13 amino acids. The CDR3 loop is CASSYGGSNEQFF. DNA for the CDR3: TGTGCCAGCAGTTACGGTGGGTCTAATGAGCAGTTCTTC.

This clonotype was recorded only once. This chain uses TRBV10-3 with TRBJ1-2; 7 bases are a match to TRBD1. V was clipped by 0 bases and J by 8 bases; unmatched bases: 9. The CDR3 spans 15 residues. From germline, CDR1 is ENHRY and CDR2 SYGVKD. The CDR3 sequence is CAISESPGQMKGYTF. CDR3 in DNA: TGTGCCATCAGTGAGTCCCCGGGACAGATGAAGGGCTACACCTTC.

V is TRBV11-2 and J is TRBJ2-5; 9 nucleotides line up with TRBD2. Germline V gene data show CDR1 as SGHAT and CDR2 as FQNNGV. The V and J ends lost 2 bases and 0 bases, in that order; junction bases with no gene match: 7. CDR3 length: 17 residues. The CDR3 reads CASSLSGGGVYQETQYF. For the CDR3, the DNA is TGTGCCAGCAGCTTATCGGGCGGGGGGGTGTACCAAGAGACCCAGTACTTC.